This TCR beta chain was captured in a study of blood T cells in healthy people across ages. Study overall: About one barcoded beta molecule per two T cells was the capture yield of template switching.

This CDR3 spans 14 amino acids. V gave up 1 base and J gave up 8 bases, with 12 bases separating them. CDR1 LNHDA and CDR2 SQIVND come from the germline V gene (reference sequence). Together with a sample-barcoded 5' primer, a J-beta primer mix was included in a second PCR lasting 7 to 11 cycles. A template-switch adaptor that had 12 random nucleotides put a tag on each cDNA molecule. Each CDR3 protein gets one entry after TCRdb re-called the 5' RACE reads with MiXCR. The profile shows 550,000 to 650,000 distinct CDR3 sequences, less than 35% of them singletons. Findings of the study overall: Changes seen in expanded clonotypes were possibly confounded by donor CMV status left unknown.

With regard to this clonotype: Its target is not known.

This receptor was obtained from an elderly woman in good health. V is TRBV19 and J is TRBJ2-1, with no clear D. The sequenced material came from blood. CDR3 residues: CASSIGQVDDEQFF. The CDR3 nucleotides are TGTGCCAGTAGTATAGGGCAGGTAGACGATGAGCAGTTCTTC.